This TCR beta chain was retrieved from a study of technical replicates of blood from a handful of donors. The method was immunoSEQ multiplex PCR; TCRdb's version includes in-frame clones alone and lacks a portion of them. The table records roughly 79,000 clones, 90% to 97% of them present only once. The sequencing sample was made of T cells isolated from PBMCs. This TCR came from a human donor in good health.

The CDR3 DNA reads as TGCGCCAGCAGCTTGCAGGGGCCTAACACTGAAGCTTTCTTT. Its translation is CASSLQGPNTEAFF. The V and J genes are TRBV5-1 and TRBJ1-1, with a weak D call TRBD1 (6 bases). Germline V CDR1 and CDR2: SGHRS, YFSETQ. The germline V and J ends were trimmed by 1 base and 2 bases, with 9 bases remaining between them. This CDR3 region has 14 residues.